This T cell receptor beta chain was sequenced in a study of somatic mutations in cytotoxic T cells in rheumatoid arthritis. Libraries were prepared by immunoSEQ multiplex PCR; TCRdb keeps only in-frame clonotypes and omits some of them. The table lists roughly 20,000 clones, approximately 69% of them singletons. CDR3 size: 14 residues. Looked up from germline, CDR1 is MGHRA and CDR2 is YSYEKL. V was clipped by 2 bases and J by 1 base, with 8 bases between them. The investigators isolated CD4+ and CD8+ cells by positive magnetic bead selection and checked their purity by flow cytometry. Study-wide points: A largest CD8+ clone above 20% of CD8+ cells occurred in about an eighth of the 65 patients. Patients with rheumatoid arthritis, but not healthy controls, had CD8+ clonality that increased with age.

As to this clone: Its antigen is as yet unknown.

The chain has TRBV4-1 and TRBJ1-1; D is uncertain. The clonotype comes from a man aged 55-75 years in good health. The specimen was CD8+ T cells sorted from blood. CDR3 sequence (DNA): TGCGCCAGCAGCCAACCTGTCAGGAACACTGAAGCTTTCTTT. This encodes CASSQPVRNTEAFF.